This T cell receptor beta chain is drawn from a study of T cell changes during pregnancy in multiple sclerosis. From germline, CDR1 is SGHTA and CDR2 FQGNSA. The CDR3 spans 17 residues. Trimming took 5 bases from V and 2 from J, leaving 20 bases between them. Clones were sequenced by immunoSEQ multiplex PCR, and TCRdb holds only the in-frame ones, with some missing. The sample contains about 44,000 clones, over 80% of which appear only once. The V call is TRBV7-2, the J call TRBJ2-3; D possibly uses TRBD1 or TRBD2 (5 bases each). The receptor was isolated from a female donor with multiple sclerosis, enrolled in a pregnancy study. Material for sequencing was peripheral blood. CDR3 sequence reads: CASSQYWTTGPTDTQYF. In DNA, the CDR3 is TGTGCCAGCAGCCAGTATTGGACGACGGGGCCCACAGATACGCAGTATTTT.